This TCR beta chain was sequenced for a study of cytomegalovirus exposure and HLA in healthy donors. Notes on the study in general: The study found most TCR sequences rare, yet found some public TCRs in many donors. Reportedly, diagnosis of cytomegalovirus status by the classifier showed high specificity and sensitivity.

As regards this clone: As yet, its antigen is unknown.

TCRdb's copy holds only in-frame clones and misses some; the assay was immunoSEQ multiplex PCR. Of 110,000 or so clones listed, 90% to 96% are singletons. An approximately 130-subject validation cohort, separate from the approximately 720-subject first cohort, supplied the donors. This clonotype was obtained from a woman in her late teens or twenties in good health and CMV-seronegative. Sequencing was performed on PBMCs.

CDR3 protein: CASSQGRLRQDPSNYGYTF. CDR3 DNA sequence: TGCGCCAGCAGCCAAGGGAGACTGAGACAGGACCCCTCTAACTATGGCTACACCTTC. J is TRBJ1-2 and V is TRBV4-1; perhaps TRBD1 as D (6 bases). The CDR3 length is 19 residues. V lost 1 base, J lost 0 bases, and 21 bases lay in between. Germline V gene lookup returns CDR1 MGHRA and CDR2 YSYEKL.